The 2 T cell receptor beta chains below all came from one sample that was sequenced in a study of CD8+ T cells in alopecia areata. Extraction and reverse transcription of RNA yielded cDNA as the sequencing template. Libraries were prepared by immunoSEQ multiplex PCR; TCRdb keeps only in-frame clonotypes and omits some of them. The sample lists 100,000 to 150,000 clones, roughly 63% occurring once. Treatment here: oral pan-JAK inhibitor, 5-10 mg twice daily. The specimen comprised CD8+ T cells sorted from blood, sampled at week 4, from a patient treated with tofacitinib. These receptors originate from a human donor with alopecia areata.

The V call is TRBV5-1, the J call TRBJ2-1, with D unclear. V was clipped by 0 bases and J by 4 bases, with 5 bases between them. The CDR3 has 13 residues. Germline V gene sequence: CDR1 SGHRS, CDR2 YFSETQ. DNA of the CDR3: TGCGCCAGCAGCTTGGTGGGTTACAATGAGCAGTTCTTC. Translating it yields CASSLVGYNEQFF.

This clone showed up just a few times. The CDR3 region has the DNA TGTGCCAGCAGCCAGAGGGGCAGGGAAAGGTACTTC. Translation gives CASSQRGRERYF. This chain connects TRBV13 to TRBJ2-7, with D perhaps TRBD1 or TRBD2 (5 bases each). The CDR3 totals 12 residues. CDR1 PRHDT and CDR2 FYEKMQ come from the germline V gene (reference sequence). V lost 5 bases, J lost 12 bases, and 17 bases lay in between. Using reference TRBV13 and TRBJ2-7 for the parts outside the CDR3, the full variable domain is AAGVIQSPRHLIKEKRETATLKCYPIPRHDTVYWYQQGPGQDPQFLISFYEKMQSDKGSIPDRFSAQQFSDYHSELNMSSLELGDSALYFCASSQRGRERYFGPGTRLTVT.